These 13 T cell receptor beta chains share one sample of origin, sequenced in a study of blood T cells in healthy people across ages. Combining a sample-barcoded 5' primer with a J-beta primer mix, a second PCR ran for about 6 to 11 cycles. In TCRdb, the 5' RACE reads were re-called with MiXCR into one record per CDR3 protein. Among 1.5 million to 2 million distinct CDR3 sequences, 35% to 50% were seen once, and the ten largest hold 20% to 25%. The sample taken for sequencing was blood. The receptors here all came from a human donor in good health.

This clonotype has only one observation. CDR3 coding DNA: TGTGCCAGCAGCTTAAATGCGAGGGTTGAGACCCAGTACTTC. Its translation: CASSLNARVETQYF. The gene calls are TRBV7-2 and TRBJ2-5, with TRBD2 as a possible D gene (5 bases). This CDR3 has 14 residues. The germline CDR1 and CDR2 sequences are SGHTA and FQGNSA. The ends were cut back, 2 bases at V and 5 bases at J, with 12 bases in the middle.

The rearrangement uses TRBV12-3 or TRBV12-4 and TRBJ1-2, with D maybe TRBD1 (5 bases). V was cut by 1 base and J by 8 bases, with 14 bases left in between. The CDR3 runs 14 residues. The DNA of the CDR3 is TGTGCCAGCAGTTTAGACCCCAGGGCTGGGGGCTACACCTTC. Encoded protein: CASSLDPRAGGYTF.

The rearrangement uses TRBV5-1 and TRBJ2-5; TRBD1 aligns across 8 bases. The CDR3 is 14 amino acids. Germline V gene lookup returns CDR1 SGHRS and CDR2 YFSETQ. V lost 2 bases, J lost 5 bases, and 5 bases stayed unmatched. The CDR3 loop reads CASSFGQGAETQYF. In nucleotides, the CDR3 is TGCGCCAGCAGCTTCGGACAGGGCGCGGAGACCCAGTACTTC.

The CDR3: CASSQSGQGTSPLHF. The CDR3 nucleotides read TGCGCCAGCAGCCAATCGGGACAGGGGACTTCACCCCTCCACTTT. The chain recombines TRBV4-3 with TRBJ1-6; TRBD1 agrees at 10 bases. This CDR3 spans 15 amino acids. Germline V lookup: CDR1 LGHNA, CDR2 YSLEER. V gave up 2 bases and J gave up 9 bases; unmatched junction bases: 4.

The rearrangement joins TRBV3-1 to TRBJ2-5; D unresolved. The CDR3 contains 14 residues. Looked up from germline, CDR1 is LGHDT and CDR2 is YNNKEL (reference sequence). Trimming pared 3 bases from V and 3 bases from J, leaving 11 bases between. The CDR3: CASSHPDWEETQYF. In DNA form, the CDR3 reads TGTGCCAGCAGCCACCCAGACTGGGAAGAGACCCAGTACTTC.

There are many counts of this clonotype. The V and J genes are TRBV10-3 and TRBJ2-1, with a possible D match to TRBD1 (7 bases). The CDR3 is 15 amino acids. Germline-derived CDR1 and CDR2 are ENHRY and SYGVKD. The V end was cut by 4 bases, the J end by 8 bases, with 18 bases between. CDR3 DNA: TGTGCCATCAGTGCAGGAGGGGGCCTCGGCTATGAGCAGTTCTTC. Translating it yields CAISAGGGLGYEQFF.

About this clonotype itself: A single base separates this from a much larger clone, so it may be a read error. The chain carries TRBV5-1 and TRBJ2-6, with no clear D. CDR1 and CDR2 (germline): SGHRS, YFSETQ. The CDR3 is made up of 16 amino acids. V lost 0 bases and J 0 bases, leaving 7 bases between the germline ends. CDR3 sequence reads: CASSLGKHSGANVLTF. CDR3 sequence (DNA): TGCGCCAGCAGCTTGGGGAAACACTCTGGGGCCAACGTCCTGACTTTC.

The chain couples TRBV5-1 to TRBJ2-7, with D perhaps matching TRBD2 (6 bases). The V gene's germline CDR1 is SGHRS and CDR2 YFSETQ. The CDR3 spans 15 residues. The V gene lost 0 bases and the J gene lost 3 bases, with 13 bases spanning the gap. CDR3 coding DNA: TGCGCCAGCAGCTTGGAGGAGGGGAAGAACTACGAGCAGTACTTC. It translates to CASSLEEGKNYEQYF.

This clonotype appeared a few times. The germline gene is not matched at one end of the junction; a read error may be the cause. The chain uses TRBV13 and TRBJ2-7, with D unclear. The length of the CDR3 is 13 residues. The germline V gene encodes CDR1 PRHDT and CDR2 FYEKMQ (reference sequence). The CDR3 is CAGSLRLRGEQYF. The CDR3, as DNA: TGTGCCGGCAGCTTGCGTTTGAGAGGCGAGCAGTACTTC.

The chain joins TRBV30 to TRBJ2-3, with no clear D. Germline loops: CDR1 GTSNPN, CDR2 SVGIG (reference sequence). V shed 2 bases and J shed 4 bases, with 13 bases lying between them. The CDR3 is 14 residues long. The DNA for the CDR3 is TGTGCCTGGAGTTACGGCCCCAGCGCAGATACGCAGTATTTT. This gives the protein CAWSYGPSADTQYF.

CDR3 bases: TGTGCCAGCAGTTGGGCTACGGGACTAGCCTACGAGCAGTACTTC. Its translation: CASSWATGLAYEQYF. The chain combines TRBV28 with TRBJ2-5; TRBD2 aligns across 8 bases. The J call may be wrong; the DNA end is better matched by TRBJ2-7. The CDR3 has 15 residues. Looked up from germline, CDR1 is MDHEN and CDR2 is SYDVKM.

The chain is built from TRBV20-1 and TRBJ2-1; weak D call: TRBD2 (6 bases). This CDR3 region has 15 residues. Trimming removed 4 bases at V and 10 bases at J, with 23 bases between. CDR1 is DFQATT and CDR2 is SNEGSKA in the germline V gene (reference sequence). The CDR3 DNA is TGCAGTGCTAAGGAGGGGATCGCGTCGTCCTACGAGCAGTTCTTC. Amino acid sequence: CSAKEGIASSYEQFF.

The rearrangement uses TRBV9 and TRBJ2-1, with 8 nucleotides matching TRBD2. The trim removed 5 bases at V and 3 bases at J, leaving 7 bases unmatched. This CDR3 is 15 amino acids long. Germline CDR1 is SGDLS and CDR2 is YYNGEE. The DNA of the CDR3 is TGTGCCAGCAGTGGCGGGCGGGGGGTCTACAATGAGCAGTTCTTC. Protein product: CASSGGRGVYNEQFF. The full variable domain, in which reference TRBV9 and TRBJ2-1 provide the parts outside the CDR3, is DSGVTQTPKHLITATGQRVTLRCSPRSGDLSVYWYQQSLDQGLQFLIQYYNGEERAKGNILERFSAQQFPDLHSELNLSSLELGDSALYFCASSGGRGVYNEQFFGPGTRLTVL.